The sequence of this T cell receptor beta chain was determined in a study of cytomegalovirus exposure and HLA in healthy donors. This CDR3 spans 16 amino acids. Germline CDR1 reads SGHRS; CDR2 reads YFSETQ. V shed 0 bases and J shed 4 bases, with 16 bases lying between them. This clone was seen more than once but under ten times. The antigen remains undetermined. Study-level points and caveats: Productive rates of about 90% or about 30% were seen for most TCR beta V segments in an earlier analysis. Analyses of presence and absence presupposed an approximately uniform sequencing depth across donors.

PCR primers comprised 60 Vbeta and 13 Jbeta primers. TCRdb's table, derived via immunoSEQ multiplex PCR, lists solely in-frame clones and lacks some. The table includes about 200,000 clones, approximately 81% detected once. This TCR was sampled from a man aged 30 to 45 in good health and CMV-seronegative. Sequencing input: PBMCs. The chain recombines TRBV5-1 with TRBJ1-1, with a weak D call TRBD1 (5 bases). Here the CDR3 reads CASSLAGGGYGTEAFF. CDR3 bases: TGCGCCAGCAGCTTGGCCGGGGGGGGGTATGGCACTGAAGCTTTCTTT. Full variable domain (outside the CDR3, taken from reference TRBV5-1 and TRBJ1-1): KAGVTQTPRYLIKTRGQQVTLSCSPISGHRSVSWYQQTPGQGLQFLFEYFSETQRNKGNFPGRFSGRQFSNSRSEMNVSTLELGDSALYLCASSLAGGGYGTEAFFGQGTRLTVV.